Listed below are T cell receptor beta chains from one sample, sequenced in a study of CD8 T cells in ankylosing spondylitis. One entry per CDR3 protein results from TCRdb running MiXCR on the 5' RACE reads. The data contain approximately 500,000 distinct CDR3 sequences, more than 9.5% of them singletons. The sequencing sample was made of blood, either unsorted or a sorted T cell fraction (not recorded which). The receptors were gathered from a male donor with ankylosing spondylitis. The CDR3 runs from the conserved cysteine through the conserved F or W. Each record gives: V gene, CDR3 length, D gene, J gene, clone size, CDR3 protein, CDR3 DNA. The D gene is left open where the match is weak. The size entry is marked missing in some rows and otherwise reads once, few, many or a size class.

>TRBV5-1|13|TRBD1|TRBJ1-1|few
CASSSKTGAEAFF
TGCGCCAGCAGCTCCAAGACAGGGGCTGAAGCTTTCTTT
>TRBV3-1|12|.|TRBJ1-2|.
CASSQVDYGYTF
TGTGCCAGCAGCCAAGTAGATTATGGCTACACCTTC
>TRBV29-1|13|TRBD1|TRBJ2-3|many
CSGATGATDTQYF
TGCAGCGGCGCGACAGGGGCAACAGATACGCAGTATTTT
>TRBV6-2/TRBV6-3|11|.|TRBJ2-2|many
CASTRFGELFF
TGTGCCAGCACTCGGTTCGGGGAGCTGTTTTTT
>TRBV30|11|.|TRBJ1-1|.
CAWIGQHVAFF
TGTGCCTGGATTGGGCAGCATGTGGCTTTCTTT
>TRBV20-1|15|.|TRBJ1-4|many
CSASGGPGLDEKLFF
TGCAGTGCTAGTGGCGGTCCGGGACTGGATGAAAAACTGTTTTTT
>TRBV5-1|14|.|TRBJ1-2|few
CASSRTEGDYGYTF
TGCGCCAGCAGCAGGACAGAGGGGGACTATGGCTACACCTTC
>TRBV5-8|15|.|TRBJ2-5|.
CASSPRLVRGETQYF
TGTGCCAGCAGCCCAAGACTAGTTCGGGGGGAGACCCAGTACTTC
>TRBV20-1|14|.|TRBJ2-3|many
CSASPWGRTDTQYF
TGCAGTGCTAGTCCATGGGGGCGCACAGATACGCAGTATTTT
>TRBV29-1|13|.|TRBJ2-7|few
CSVRGTLAYEQYF
TGCAGCGTTCGCGGGACACTAGCCTACGAGCAGTACTTC
>TRBV4-2|15|TRBD1|TRBJ2-1|.
CASSPPGTGDNEQFF
TGTGCCAGCAGCCCCCCCGGGACAGGGGACAATGAGCAGTTCTTC
>TRBV11-2|14|.|TRBJ1-3|many
CASSLAGQTNTIYF
TGTGCCAGCAGCTTAGCCGGACAGACAAACACCATATATTTT
>TRBV20-1|13|TRBD1|TRBJ1-1|.
CSAPGQGGTEAFF
TGCAGTGCGCCGGGACAGGGGGGCACTGAAGCTTTCTTT
>TRBV24-1|15|.|TRBJ1-3|.
CATSEDRGSGNTIYF
TGTGCCACCAGTGAGGACCGGGGCTCTGGAAACACCATATATTTT
>TRBV5-1|17|TRBD2|TRBJ2-1|few
CASSQRGASGLYNEQFF
TGCGCCAGCAGCCAACGAGGGGCTAGCGGGCTGTACAATGAGCAGTTCTTC
>TRBV7-9|12|.|TRBJ2-4|many
CASSLDGTIQYF
TGTGCCAGCAGCTTAGACGGGACAATTCAGTACTTC
>TRBV6-2/TRBV6-3|9|.|TRBJ2-1|.
CASSPLQFF
TGTGCCAGCAGCCCTCTACAGTTCTTC
>TRBV20-1|14|.|TRBJ1-1|.
CSAPKGLGNTEAFF
TGCAGTGCTCCCAAGGGACTGGGGAACACTGAAGCTTTCTTT
>TRBV20-1|13|.|TRBJ1-1|.
CSAFLDQGGEAFF
TGCAGTGCCTTCTTGGACCAAGGGGGTGAAGCTTTCTTT
>TRBV5-1|15|.|TRBJ2-3|many
CASSLLTESTDTQYF
TGCGCCAGCAGCTTGTTGACAGAGAGCACAGATACGCAGTATTTT
>TRBV20-1|17|.|TRBJ1-5|.
CSARDRFSDQLNQPQHF
TGCAGTGCTAGAGATCGTTTTAGCGACCAACTTAATCAGCCCCAGCATTTT
>TRBV12-3/TRBV12-4|14|.|TRBJ2-6|many
CASRLSSGANVLTF
TGTGCCAGCAGACTGAGCTCTGGGGCCAACGTCCTGACTTTC
>TRBV20-1|16|.|TRBJ2-7|.
CSARGSPRGGSYEQYF
TGCAGTGCTAGAGGGTCCCCCAGGGGCGGCTCCTACGAGCAGTACTTC
>TRBV24-1|17|TRBD2|TRBJ2-3|many
CATSKTGLAGGADTQYF
TGTGCCACCAGCAAGACCGGACTAGCGGGAGGTGCGGATACGCAGTATTTT
>TRBV2|15|TRBD2|TRBJ2-7|few
CASSPDPSGHYEQYF
TGTGCCAGCAGTCCCGACCCTAGCGGCCACTACGAGCAGTACTTC
>TRBV2|13|.|TRBJ2-5|few
CASSDDSQETQYF
TGTGCCAGCAGTGATGACAGCCAAGAGACCCAGTACTTC
>TRBV20-1|12|.|TRBJ1-1|.
CSVTGPDTEAFF
TGCAGTGTAACGGGCCCCGACACTGAAGCTTTCTTT
>TRBV5-1|16|.|TRBJ2-3|few
CASSLALRARGDTQYF
TGCGCCAGCAGCTTGGCCCTCAGGGCGAGGGGAGATACGCAGTATTTT
>TRBV5-5|14|.|TRBJ2-2|many
CASSPESGFGELFF
TGTGCCAGCAGCCCCGAATCGGGGTTCGGGGAGCTGTTTTTT
>TRBV5-1|15|.|TRBJ1-2|few
CASSPLGVSGYGYTF
TGCGCCAGCAGCCCCCTTGGGGTATCGGGGTATGGCTACACCTTC
>TRBV5-1|15|.|TRBJ1-4|many
CASSLNTPTNEKLFF
TGCGCCAGCAGCCTCAACACCCCAACTAATGAAAAACTGTTTTTT
>TRBV30|14|.|TRBJ2-5|few
CAWTLGGIWETQYF
TGTGCCTGGACTCTCGGGGGAATATGGGAGACCCAGTACTTC
>TRBV5-1|15|.|TRBJ1-1|few
CASSNTGTGYTEAFF
TGCGCCAGCAGCAATACAGGGACCGGGTATACTGAAGCTTTCTTT
>TRBV19|15|.|TRBJ1-6|.
CASSRRQERNSPLHF
TGTGCCAGTAGCAGACGACAGGAGAGGAATTCACCCCTCCACTTT
>TRBV5-1|14|.|TRBJ1-1|.
CASSPSRVNTEAFF
TGCGCCAGCAGCCCCTCTCGGGTGAACACTGAAGCTTTCTTT
>TRBV18|15|TRBD1|TRBJ2-7|few
CASSPSGQGYYEQYF
TGTGCCAGCTCACCTTCGGGACAGGGGTACTACGAGCAGTACTTC
>TRBV19|17|.|TRBJ1-1|.
CASSILTARDDYRKAFF
TGTGCCAGTAGTATCTTGACCGCAAGGGACGACTATCGAAAAGCTTTCTTT
>TRBV3-1|14|.|TRBJ2-5|.
CASSQVPGRETQYF
TGTGCCAGCAGCCAAGTCCCCGGGCGGGAGACCCAGTACTTC
>TRBV20-1|13|.|TRBJ2-3|few
CSARSGSTDTQYF
TGCAGTGCTAGGAGCGGGAGCACAGATACGCAGTATTTT
>TRBV5-1|16|.|TRBJ1-1|.
CASSKQGAERNTEAFF
TGCGCCAGCAGCAAACAGGGCGCGGAGAGGAACACTGAAGCTTTCTTT
>TRBV7-9|14|.|TRBJ2-7|few
CASSLGSPAYEQYF
TGTGCCAGCAGCTTAGGCAGTCCCGCCTACGAGCAGTACTTC
>TRBV19|15|TRBD1|TRBJ1-4|few
CASRILDRADEKLFF
TGTGCCAGTAGAATCTTGGACAGGGCGGATGAAAAACTGTTTTTT
>TRBV15|14|.|TRBJ2-1|.
CATSRRGTYNEQFF
TGTGCCACCAGCAGGCGGGGCACGTACAATGAGCAGTTCTTC
>TRBV20-1|15|TRBD1|TRBJ1-1|.
CSASPGDRGGTEAFF
TGCAGTGCTAGCCCGGGAGACAGGGGGGGGACTGAAGCTTTCTTT
>TRBV12-3/TRBV12-4|17|TRBD2|TRBJ2-1|many
CASSLGLAGGGYNEQFF
TGTGCCAGCAGTTTGGGACTAGCGGGGGGGGGCTACAATGAGCAGTTCTTC
>TRBV12-3/TRBV12-4|13|.|TRBJ1-2|few
CASRRDFLGGYTF
TGTGCCAGCAGACGAGACTTCCTGGGGGGCTACACCTTC
>TRBV3-1|15|TRBD2|TRBJ2-3|.
CASSRGLAGADTQYF
TGTGCCAGCAGCCGGGGACTAGCGGGAGCGGATACGCAGTATTTT
>TRBV6-1|13|.|TRBJ1-1|few
CASSDYGNTEAFF
TGTGCCAGCAGTGATTACGGGAACACTGAAGCTTTCTTT
>TRBV7-9|17|TRBD1|TRBJ2-7|.
CASSSGTEVERYHEQYF
TGTGCCAGCAGCTCCGGGACAGAGGTGGAGAGGTACCACGAGCAGTACTTC
>TRBV12-3/TRBV12-4|14|TRBD1|TRBJ1-2|many
CASRLTGGGYGYTF
TGTGCCAGCAGGCTGACAGGGGGCGGCTATGGCTACACCTTC
>TRBV20-1|13|.|TRBJ2-3|few
CSAILISRVTQYF
TGCAGTGCTATTCTAATTAGCCGGGTTACGCAGTATTTT
>TRBV5-1|14|TRBD1|TRBJ1-1|many
CASRRQGVNTEAFF
TGCGCCAGCAGGAGACAGGGGGTCAACACTGAAGCTTTCTTT
>TRBV12-3/TRBV12-4|14|TRBD1|TRBJ1-5|.
CATQFSGGGQPQHF
TGTGCCACCCAGTTTTCAGGGGGGGGACAGCCCCAGCATTTT
>TRBV20-1|11|.|TRBJ2-3|few
CSASVTDTQYF
TGCAGTGCTAGCGTCACAGATACGCAGTATTTT
>TRBV20-1|14|TRBD1|TRBJ2-5|.
CGAPRDRAGETQYF
TGCGGTGCTCCTCGGGACAGGGCGGGGGAGACCCAGTACTTC
>TRBV3-1|12|TRBD2|TRBJ2-3|.
CASSQEAGGQYF
TGTGCCAGCAGCCAAGAGGCGGGAGGGCAGTATTTT
>TRBV29-1|12|.|TRBJ1-1|.
CSALVWDTEAFF
TGCAGCGCCCTCGTTTGGGACACTGAAGCTTTCTTT